In its sample, the clone carrying this T cell receptor (beta chain) was seen a few times. Its antigen is not identified. PCR was performed using 60 Vbeta and 13 Jbeta primers. The repertoire was sequenced with immunoSEQ multiplex PCR; TCRdb's copy has only in-frame clones and lacks some. The sample shows 90,000 to 100,000 clones, less than 9.5% of them seen only once. The V end was cut by 7 bases, the J end by 1 base, with 10 bases between. Germline CDR1 and CDR2: MNHEY and SVGAGI. The CDR3 extends over 13 amino acids. The sample is drawn from a study of cytomegalovirus exposure and HLA in healthy donors. About the research overall: Prior work identified 95 million to 120 million unique TCR beta sequences in 150 million to 200 million T cells. From donors who were HLA-typed, an early data release held around 80 million unique TCRs. Study observations and caveats: A later analysis linked a missense DCLRE1C variant to TCR beta V- and J-gene trimming. CMV serostatus alone was available as immune exposure information.

The sequencing input was PBMCs. The chain links TRBV6-5 to TRBJ1-2; tentatively, D is TRBD1 (6 bases). This clonotype was obtained from a man in his forties or fifties in good health and CMV-seropositive. Here the CDR3 DNA reads TGTGCCAGCACCAAGGACAGTAACTATGGCTACACCTTC. This translates into CASTKDSNYGYTF.